This T cell receptor beta chain was recorded in a study of OX40 agonist ivuxolimab in advanced cancers. The overall study: It was ivuxolimab, an agonistic anti-OX40 (CD134) antibody, that patients were treated with.

This table comes from immunoSEQ multiplex PCR, and its TCRdb copy is limited to in-frame clones, with some not included. The sample comprises roughly 100,000 clones, about 86% of which are singletons, and roughly 1.5% rests with the top ten. Study findings and constraints: Clonal expansion by week 6 occurred in CD4+ and CD8+ blood T cells (at 0.1 to 3.0 mg/kg).

Germline loops: CDR1 SGHKS, CDR2 YYEKEE (reference sequence). This CDR3 has 15 amino acids. The J segment lost 5 bases and the V segment lost 2 bases, leaving 6 bases of the junction unmatched. To note about this clone: What it recognizes is unknown.

Baseline, cycle 4 day 1, and cycle 7 day 1 were the blood sampling points. The rearrangement links TRBV5-5 to TRBJ1-4; TRBD1 agrees at 7 bases. This receptor was identified in an adult with an advanced solid tumor such as melanoma, head and neck, liver or kidney cancer. Specimen: CD4+ or CD8+ T cells sorted from blood, collected in a trial of the OX40 agonist ivuxolimab. Here the CDR3 DNA reads TGTGCCAGCAGCTTCGACAGGGTTAGGAATGAAAAACTGTTTTTT. This translates into CASSFDRVRNEKLFF.